The entry that follows covers one TCR beta chain sequence. This sample is part of a study of blood T cell repertoires in COVID-19. Study background: Material from acute and convalescent COVID-19 was sourced from the United States, Italy and Spain. T cells, B-cell-depleted T cells, or PBMCs provided the cDNA or gDNA that served as material.

V lost 1 base and J lost 8, with 14 bases in between. Germline V lookup: CDR1 SGHTA, CDR2 FQGNSA. The CDR3 length is 14 residues. Under the authors' procedure: Nucleated cell number was recorded as an estimate derived from reference gene primer amplification. Profiled with immunoSEQ multiplex PCR; TCRdb holds only in-frame clones, not every one. V, J and clone size were drawn from that table, and D and trimming were deduced from the DNA. The sample has about 170,000 clones, around nine tenths seen once. Material: peripheral blood. V and J are TRBV7-2 and TRBJ1-1, with D possibly matching TRBD1 (5 bases). The sequence was collected from a man between 65 and 85 years old with acute or convalescent COVID-19. Here the CDR3 DNA reads TGTGCCAGCAGCTTAGAAAGGGGTTCTCTGGAAGCTTTCTTT. Its protein product is CASSLERGSLEAFF.